This is a list of T cell receptor beta chains from one sample in a study of T-cell memory formation after mild COVID-19. TCRdb called the 5' RACE reads again in MiXCR, with one record for every CDR3 protein. The sample holds 190,000 or so distinct CDR3 sequences, about 10% seen once. Sequencing was performed on PBMCs or a T cell subset sorted from them (not recorded which). The receptors originated from a man younger than 35 who had mild COVID-19 (a few samples of this study predate the infection). Cell type and time point are not known. CDR3s include the opening cysteine and the closing phenylalanine or tryptophan. The order of the fields is V gene, clone size, J gene, D gene, CDR3 protein, CDR3 DNA. D genes are given only for firm matches. Part of the rows lack a size; the others show once, few, many or a class for expanded clones.

TRBV24-1	many	TRBJ2-2	TRBD1	CATSVPGQGALETGELFF	TGTGCCACCAGCGTGCCGGGACAGGGGGCTCTGGAGACCGGGGAGCTGTTTTTT
TRBV9	few	TRBJ2-2	.	CASSGGPRVAGELFF	TGTGCCAGCAGCGGGGGCCCACGGGTAGCCGGGGAGCTGTTTTTT
TRBV4-1	.	TRBJ1-1	.	CASSQVAGIHYTEAFF	TGCGCCAGCAGCCAAGTCGCCGGGATACATTACACTGAAGCTTTCTTT
TRBV24-1	few	TRBJ1-5	TRBD1	CATSETGVPAQHF	TGTGCCACCAGTGAAACAGGGGTCCCGGCCCAGCATTTT
TRBV25-1	few	TRBJ2-7	.	CASSGTAGAQLPYF	TGTGCCAGCAGTGGGACCGCCGGTGCCCAATTGCCGTACTTC
TRBV12-5	.	TRBJ1-2	TRBD1	CASGLVPGGDRTNYGYTF	TGTGCTAGTGGTTTGGTACCCGGTGGGGACAGAACTAACTATGGCTACACCTTC
TRBV5-4	few	TRBJ2-1	TRBD2	CASSLTGRGGQGAEQFF	TGTGCCAGCAGCTTGACGGGCCGGGGGGGCCAAGGTGCTGAGCAGTTCTTC
TRBV7-6	.	TRBJ2-5	TRBD1	CASSLAGAGGGETQYF	TGTGCCAGCAGCTTAGCAGGGGCAGGGGGCGGTGAGACCCAGTACTTC
TRBV7-3	few	TRBJ2-5	.	CASSLSGTQPMGTQYF	TGTGCCAGCAGCTTATCCGGGACACAACCAATGGGGACCCAGTACTTC
TRBV12-3/TRBV12-4	.	TRBJ2-7	.	CASSVREVGNPSYEQYF	TGTGCCAGCAGTGTCCGAGAGGTAGGGAACCCATCCTACGAGCAGTACTTC
TRBV7-9	.	TRBJ1-4	.	CASSLGQVGNEKLFF	TGTGCCAGCAGCTTAGGACAGGTTGGGAATGAAAAACTGTTTTTT
TRBV5-5	few	TRBJ1-4	.	CASSLGATTANEKLFF	TGTGCCAGCAGCTTGGGAGCGACAACGGCTAATGAAAAACTGTTTTTT
TRBV24-1	.	TRBJ2-2	.	CATSALGVTGELFF	TGTGCCACCAGTGCTCTAGGAGTCACCGGGGAGCTGTTTTTT
TRBV7-2	few	TRBJ1-5	.	CASSFGDGNQPQHF	TGTGCCAGCAGCTTCGGGGATGGCAATCAGCCCCAGCATTTT
TRBV30	.	TRBJ1-6	.	CAWRAEGWHSPLHF	TGTGCCTGGAGGGCGGAGGGGTGGCATTCACCCCTCCACTTT
TRBV20-1	.	TRBJ2-5	.	CSARDWRGQETQYF	TGCAGTGCTAGAGATTGGAGAGGCCAAGAGACCCAGTACTTC
TRBV6-2/TRBV6-3	.	TRBJ2-5	.	CASNPNFRATQYF	TGTGCCAGCAACCCCAACTTCAGGGCGACCCAGTACTTC
TRBV28	.	TRBJ2-5	.	CASSFSAGQETQYF	TGTGCCAGCAGTTTTTCGGCGGGACAAGAGACCCAGTACTTC
TRBV5-1	few	TRBJ2-1	TRBD2	CASSLGAGGPHNEQFF	TGCGCCAGCAGCTTGGGAGCGGGGGGGCCCCACAATGAGCAGTTCTTC
TRBV6-5	.	TRBJ1-5	TRBD1	CASSSRYRGSNQPQHF	TGTGCCAGCAGTTCGCGATACAGGGGTAGCAATCAGCCCCAGCATTTT
TRBV20-1	few	TRBJ2-3	.	CSASGRAGDTQYF	TGCAGTGCTAGTGGCAGGGCGGGAGATACGCAGTATTTT
TRBV3-1	.	TRBJ2-3	.	CASSQGPRDTQYF	TGTGCCAGCAGCCAAGGGCCACGGGATACGCAGTATTTT
TRBV30	few	TRBJ1-4	.	CAWSSDSNEKLFF	TGTGCCTGGAGTTCGGACAGTAATGAAAAACTGTTTTTT
TRBV2	few	TRBJ2-5	.	CASTWDGGQYF	TGTGCCAGCACCTGGGACGGCGGCCAGTACTTC
TRBV12-3/TRBV12-4	.	TRBJ1-2	.	CASALGGFGYTF	TGTGCCAGCGCCCTAGGGGGATTTGGCTACACCTTC
TRBV25-1	few	TRBJ1-2	.	CASSAGVRSYGYTF	TGTGCCAGCAGTGCCGGGGTACGAAGCTATGGCTACACCTTC
TRBV20-1	few	TRBJ1-5	TRBD1	CSASTGRVDQPQHF	TGCAGTGCCTCGACAGGGAGAGTCGATCAGCCCCAGCATTTT
TRBV4-3	.	TRBJ2-1	.	CASSPQNTGHQFF	TGCGCCAGCAGCCCGCAAAATACAGGACATCAGTTCTTC
TRBV7-9	.	TRBJ1-1	.	CASSSPVAEAFF	TGTGCCAGCAGCTCCCCGGTGGCTGAAGCTTTCTTT
TRBV4-1	.	TRBJ2-2	.	CASSQPSGELFF	TGCGCCAGCAGCCAGCCCTCCGGGGAGCTGTTTTTT
TRBV27	few	TRBJ1-2	.	CASSPRPVEEGGYTF	TGTGCCAGCAGTCCCCGTCCAGTGGAAGAGGGTGGCTACACCTTC
TRBV12-3/TRBV12-4	.	TRBJ2-1	TRBD2	CASRHRTSGSGEQFF	TGTGCCAGCAGACATCGGACTAGCGGGAGTGGTGAGCAGTTCTTC
TRBV12-3/TRBV12-4	few	TRBJ1-3	.	CASSRTESGNTIYF	TGTGCCAGCAGCCGGACAGAGTCTGGAAACACCATATATTTT
TRBV7-9	.	TRBJ1-1	.	CASSLRPPNTEAFF	TGTGCCAGCAGCTTACGTCCACCGAACACTGAAGCTTTCTTT
TRBV10-3	few	TRBJ1-2	TRBD1	CAISAQGGSQGYTF	TGTGCCATCAGCGCCCAGGGGGGTTCGCAAGGCTACACCTTC
TRBV12-3/TRBV12-4	.	TRBJ1-1	TRBD1	CASSPRQGGRVAFF	TGTGCCAGCAGCCCAAGGCAGGGGGGTCGGGTAGCTTTCTTT
TRBV13	few	TRBJ1-2	.	CASSLLRQFYGYTF	TGTGCCAGCAGCTTGTTGAGACAGTTCTATGGCTACACCTTC
TRBV7-9	.	TRBJ2-2	.	CASSQTGAVGALFF	TGTGCCAGCAGCCAGACAGGAGCAGTGGGTGCGCTGTTTTTT
TRBV5-4	.	TRBJ1-2	.	CASSWQQGRNGYTF	TGTGCCAGCAGCTGGCAGCAGGGGCGGAATGGCTACACCTTC
TRBV10-3	.	TRBJ2-5	.	CAISDLGQETQYF	TGTGCCATCAGTGACCTGGGACAAGAGACCCAGTACTTC
TRBV6-5	.	TRBJ2-1	TRBD2	CASSSLTSGKYNEQFF	TGTGCCAGCAGTTCCTTAACTAGCGGGAAGTACAATGAGCAGTTCTTC
TRBV20-1	.	TRBJ2-5	.	CSALRIGHQETQYF	TGCAGTGCTCTACGAATTGGACACCAAGAGACCCAGTACTTC
TRBV5-1	few	TRBJ1-2	.	CASSLLGRGTNYGYTF	TGCGCCAGCAGCCTCCTCGGCCGGGGGACTAACTATGGCTACACCTTC
TRBV7-2	.	TRBJ1-3	.	CASSPLGVISGNTIYF	TGTGCCAGCAGCCCCCTAGGGGTTATCTCTGGAAACACCATATATTTT
TRBV5-1	.	TRBJ2-5	TRBD2	CASSFVLAGVRTQYF	TGCGCCAGCAGCTTTGTGTTAGCGGGGGTGCGGACCCAGTACTTC
TRBV16	few	TRBJ1-3	.	CASSRQILDTIYF	TGTGCCAGCAGCCGGCAGATTTTGGACACCATATATTTT
TRBV7-3	few	TRBJ2-2	.	CASSLNSGLTGELFF	TGTGCCAGCAGCTTAAACTCGGGTCTCACCGGGGAGCTGTTTTTT
TRBV5-1	few	TRBJ2-5	.	CASSQEWGSPDQTQYF	TGCGCCAGCAGCCAGGAGTGGGGCAGCCCAGATCAGACCCAGTACTTC
TRBV5-5	.	TRBJ1-6	.	CASSFSGDSPLHF	TGTGCCAGCAGCTTTTCAGGGGATTCACCCCTCCACTTT
TRBV12-3/TRBV12-4	few	TRBJ1-4	TRBD1	CASSFGQGEEKLFF	TGTGCCAGCAGTTTCGGACAGGGGGAGGAAAAACTGTTTTTT
TRBV29-1	.	TRBJ1-5	TRBD1	CSVEDQGQSYF	TGCAGCGTTGAAGATCAGGGACAGTCCTATTTT
TRBV27	.	TRBJ1-2	TRBD1	CASSRYRGGDNGYTF	TGTGCCAGCAGTCGCTACAGGGGTGGTGATAATGGCTACACCTTC
TRBV5-1	few	TRBJ2-2	.	CASSSGRSNTGELFF	TGCGCCAGCAGCTCGGGACGGTCGAACACCGGGGAGCTGTTTTTT
TRBV4-3	.	TRBJ1-2	TRBD1	CASSQVAGQGVYGYTF	TGCGCCAGCAGCCAAGTCGCAGGACAGGGAGTCTATGGCTACACCTTC